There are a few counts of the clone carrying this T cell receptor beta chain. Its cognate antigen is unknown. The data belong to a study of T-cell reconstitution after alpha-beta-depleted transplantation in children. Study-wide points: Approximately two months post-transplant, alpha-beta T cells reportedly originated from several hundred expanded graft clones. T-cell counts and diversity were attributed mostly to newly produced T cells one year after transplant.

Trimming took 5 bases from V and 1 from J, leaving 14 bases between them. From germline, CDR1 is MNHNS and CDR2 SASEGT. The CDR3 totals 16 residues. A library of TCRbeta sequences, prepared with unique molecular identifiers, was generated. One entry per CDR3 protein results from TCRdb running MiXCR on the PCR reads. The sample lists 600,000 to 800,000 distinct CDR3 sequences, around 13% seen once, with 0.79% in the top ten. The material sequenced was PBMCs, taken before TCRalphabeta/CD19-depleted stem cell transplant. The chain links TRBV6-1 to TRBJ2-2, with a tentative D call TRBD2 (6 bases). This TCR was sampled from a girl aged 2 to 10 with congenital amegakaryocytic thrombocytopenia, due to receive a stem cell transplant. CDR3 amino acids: CASSTLAGRNTGELFF. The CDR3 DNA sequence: TGTGCCAGCAGTACCCTGGCGGGAAGGAACACCGGGGAGCTGTTTTTT.